These 16 T cell receptor beta chains were all obtained from the same sample, sequenced in a study of blood T cells in healthy people across ages. A second PCR, run for about 7 to 12 cycles, used a sample-barcoded 5' primer plus a J-beta primer mix. MiXCR was run by TCRdb on the 5' RACE reads, yielding one entry per CDR3 protein. The sample lists over 300,000 distinct CDR3 sequences; approximately 52% were seen once. The specimen sequenced was blood. These TCRs come from a man in his 60s in good health.

V usage is TRBV9 and J usage is TRBJ2-5; a weak D match, TRBD2 (5 bases). Trimming pared 0 bases from V and 1 base from J, leaving 10 bases between. Germline CDR1 reads SGDLS; CDR2 reads YYNGEE. This CDR3 has 15 residues. The DNA for the CDR3 is TGTGCCAGCAGCGTAGATGTGGGAGTCCAAGAGACCCAGTACTTC. Protein product: CASSVDVGVQETQYF. Together with reference TRBV9 and TRBJ2-5, the CDR3 gives the full variable domain: DSGVTQTPKHLITATGQRVTLRCSPRSGDLSVYWYQQSLDQGLQFLIQYYNGEERAKGNILERFSAQQFPDLHSELNLSSLELGDSALYFCASSVDVGVQETQYFGPGTRLLVL.

The rearrangement joins TRBV29-1 to TRBJ1-2, with 7 positions matching TRBD1. V trimming: 6 bases; J trimming: 5 bases; junction bases outside the gene matches: 9. The V gene's germline CDR1 is SQVTM and CDR2 ANQGSEA. The length of the CDR3 is 13 residues. Here the CDR3 DNA reads TGCAGCGTCCAGGGACAGACGGGGTATGGCTACACCTTC. The encoded protein is CSVQGQTGYGYTF.

The rearrangement joins TRBV6-6 to TRBJ2-7; TRBD2 aligns across 13 bases. Germline CDR1 reads MNHNY; CDR2 reads SVGAGI (reference sequence). The CDR3 length is 13 residues. The V segment lost 10 bases and the J segment 4 bases; nucleotides outside the gene matches: 4. Here the CDR3 DNA reads TGTGCCACTGGGACTAGCGGGACTTACGAGCAGTACTTC. Its protein is CATGTSGTYEQYF.

The gene calls are TRBV7-2 and TRBJ2-5; TRBD2 agrees at 8 bases. V shed 6 bases and J 1 base; nucleotides not matched to a gene: 4. The CDR3 spans 14 residues. Per germline, CDR1 SGHTA and CDR2 FQGNSA. This CDR3 is CASSSSGSQETQYF. The CDR3 nucleotides read TGTGCCAGCAGTTCTAGCGGGTCCCAAGAGACCCAGTACTTC.

This rearrangement joins TRBV6-2 or TRBV6-3 to TRBJ2-3, with D maybe TRBD2 (6 bases). This CDR3 is 15 amino acids long. Germline V gives CDR1 MNHEY, CDR2 SVGEGT. V gave up 3 bases and J gave up 4 bases, with 14 bases separating them. The CDR3 loop reads CASSYFSGASDTQYF. CDR3 in DNA: TGTGCCAGCAGTTATTTTAGCGGAGCCTCAGATACGCAGTATTTT.

This clonotype was seen more than once but under ten times. The rearrangement joins TRBV9 to TRBJ1-4, with TRBD1 as a possible D gene (6 bases). The CDR3 length is 15 residues. Between the trimmed V and J ends, which lost 4 bases and 6 bases, there was a span of 16 bases. Germline V gene lookup returns CDR1 SGDLS and CDR2 YYNGEE. CDR3 in DNA: TGTGCCAGCAGCCTGAGCCCCAACAGGGATGAAAAACTGTTTTTT. It specifies CASSLSPNRDEKLFF. Drawing the rest from reference TRBV9 and TRBJ1-4, the complete variable domain is DSGVTQTPKHLITATGQRVTLRCSPRSGDLSVYWYQQSLDQGLQFLIQYYNGEERAKGNILERFSAQQFPDLHSELNLSSLELGDSALYFCASSLSPNRDEKLFFGSGTQLSVL.

This chain uses TRBV29-1 with TRBJ2-5, with a weak D call TRBD1 (5 bases). This CDR3 contains 13 residues. Trimming removed 3 bases at V and 1 base at J, with 9 bases between. From germline, CDR1 is SQVTM and CDR2 ANQGSEA. This CDR3 is CSVDKGPQETQYF. The CDR3 DNA is TGCAGCGTTGATAAGGGGCCCCAAGAGACCCAGTACTTC.

The CDR3, as DNA: TGTGCCAGCAGCTTCAGGACTAGCGGGAGGGCGGGCACAGATACGCAGTATTTT. This sequence encodes CASSFRTSGRAGTDTQYF. This chain links TRBV11-2 with TRBJ2-3; 15 nucleotides line up with TRBD2. V was pared by 3 bases and J by 1 base, with 5 bases of the junction left unmatched. The germline gives CDR1 SGHAT, CDR2 FQNNGV. The CDR3 spans 18 residues. The complete variable domain, with remaining parts taken from reference TRBV11-2 and TRBJ2-3, reads EAGVAQSPRYKIIEKRQSVAFWCNPISGHATLYWYQQILGQGPKLLIQFQNNGVVDDSQLPKDRFSAERLKGVDSTLKIQPAKLEDSAVYLCASSFRTSGRAGTDTQYFGPGTRLTVL.

This clonotype appeared a single time. The J gene is TRBJ2-3, the V gene TRBV4-1; 7 positions match TRBD2. This CDR3 is 17 amino acids long. Germline-derived CDR1 and CDR2 are MGHRA and YSYEKL. Losses at the gene ends were 0 bases for V and 5 bases for J; bases not matched to a gene: 11. This CDR3 is CASSQDQGGSAIDTQYF. CDR3 nucleotide sequence: TGCGCCAGCAGCCAAGATCAAGGCGGGAGTGCTATAGATACGCAGTATTTT.

The rearrangement links TRBV12-3 or TRBV12-4 to TRBJ2-3; 12 bases align to TRBD2. The V gene end was trimmed by 1 base and the J gene end by 3 bases; junction bases not matched to a gene: 5. The CDR3 runs 17 residues. The CDR3 here is CASSLDTTSGGTDTQYF. CDR3 DNA sequence: TGTGCCAGCAGTTTAGATACGACTAGCGGGGGAACAGATACGCAGTATTTT.

The chain has TRBV20-1 and TRBJ1-2; D perhaps matches TRBD1 (6 bases). Germline V gene sequence: CDR1 DFQATT, CDR2 SNEGSKA (reference sequence). The CDR3 covers 14 residues. The V gene lost 4 bases and the J gene lost 6 bases, with 18 bases spanning the gap. The CDR3 DNA sequence: TGCAGTGCTATAGAGGGATCTAGACAGGATGGCTACACCTTC. This encodes CSAIEGSRQDGYTF.

The gene calls are TRBV4-3 and TRBJ1-1; TRBD1 matches 7 bases. CDR3 length: 15 residues. Germline CDR1 reads LGHNA; CDR2 reads YSLEER. The V and J ends lost 1 base and 1 base, in that order; junction bases with no gene match: 3. This CDR3 reads CASSQVPGGNTEAFF. In nucleotides, the CDR3 is TGCGCCAGCAGCCAAGTCCCAGGGGGGAACACTGAAGCTTTCTTT.

This clonotype appeared once. The J gene is TRBJ2-7, the V gene TRBV18, with 9 bases that match TRBD2. The tail of the sequence fits TRBJ2-5 better, so the J call may be wrong. The CDR3 has 16 residues. Germline CDR1 and CDR2: KGHSH and LQKENI. CDR3 DNA: TGTGCCAGCTCACCACGGGGACTAGCAGAAAAAGAGACCCAGTACTTC. This sequence encodes CASSPRGLAEKETQYF.

This clonotype came up a few times. The chain joins TRBV4-2 to TRBJ1-5; D call uncertain. Trimming stripped 0 bases from V and 2 bases from J, with 11 bases between. The CDR3 loop spans 16 amino acids. CDR1 is LGHNA and CDR2 is YNFKEQ in the germline V gene. DNA of the CDR3: TGTGCCAGCAGCCAAGATCAATTTGGGGGCAATCAGCCCCAGCATTTT. This translates into CASSQDQFGGNQPQHF.

The chain is built from TRBV4-1 and TRBJ2-1, with 11 bases lining up with TRBD2. V lost 4 bases to trimming and J lost 5 bases; unmatched junction nucleotides: 10. The CDR3 runs 17 residues. CDR1 MGHRA and CDR2 YSYEKL come from the germline V gene. CDR3 DNA: TGCGCCAGCAGCCTAGAAGGGACTAGCGGACCAAACAATGAGCAGTTCTTC. Protein product: CASSLEGTSGPNNEQFF.

The chain has TRBV29-1 and TRBJ2-7, with 7 bases that match TRBD1. Germline assignment: CDR1 SQVTM and CDR2 ANQGSEA. This CDR3 has 12 residues. V shed 8 bases and J 2 bases; nucleotides not matched to a gene: 6. CDR3 DNA sequence: TGCAGCTTCCGGGACAGCCCCTACGAGCAGTACTTC. Translating it yields CSFRDSPYEQYF.